The next 27 T cell receptor beta chains were all read from a single sample in a study of graft-versus-host responses after intestinal transplantation. Profiling relied on immunoSEQ multiplex PCR, and the TCRdb table lists in-frame clones only, not all of them. The sample contains some 120,000 clones, around 94% of which appear only once. These receptors lack a known antigen. Material: unstimulated CD4+ T cells sorted from spleen or lymph node cells, obtained before intestinal transplant. All receptors come from a human donor who received an intestinal transplant.

V gene TRBV7-3 combines with J gene TRBJ2-3, with TRBD2 matching 10 bases. Germline CDR1 reads SGHTA; CDR2 reads FQGTGA. This CDR3 has 16 residues. V lost 5 bases to trimming and J lost 2 bases; unmatched junction nucleotides: 7. CDR3 sequence reads: CASSVSLAGDTDTQYF. The CDR3 nucleotides are TGTGCCAGCAGCGTCTCTCTAGCGGGGGACACAGATACGCAGTATTTT. The complete variable domain, with remaining parts taken from reference TRBV7-3 and TRBJ2-3, reads GAGVSQTPSNKVTEKGKYVELRCDPISGHTALYWYRQSLGQGPEFLIYFQGTGAADDSGLPNDRFFAVRPEGSVSTLKIQRTERGDSAVYLCASSVSLAGDTDTQYFGPGTRLTVL.

V and J are TRBV7-9 and TRBJ2-7, with 11 bases lining up with TRBD2. The length of the CDR3 is 15 residues. Trimming cost V 5 bases and J 4 bases; bases outside gene matches: 7. Germline-derived CDR1 and CDR2 are SEHNR and FQNEAQ (reference sequence). The CDR3 DNA reads as TGTGCCAGCAGCCTTTATGGGACTAGCGGATACGAGCAGTACTTC. Encoded protein: CASSLYGTSGYEQYF.

This rearrangement joins TRBV6-6 to TRBJ1-2; D remains ambiguous. Per the germline V gene, CDR1 is MNHNY and CDR2 is SVGAGI (reference sequence). Trimming pared 2 bases from V and 8 bases from J, leaving 12 bases between. CDR3 size: 13 residues. The CDR3 reads CASSYIGIDGYTF. The CDR3 nucleotides read TGTGCCAGCAGTTACATAGGGATCGACGGCTACACCTTC.

The chain has TRBV10-2 and TRBJ1-5; 7 positions match TRBD1. The germline V gene encodes CDR1 WSHSY and CDR2 SAAADI. Germline trimming cut 5 bases from V and 3 bases from J; bases unmatched to any gene: 7. CDR3 length equals 15 residues. CDR3 nucleotide sequence: TGCGCCAGCAGTCGGTCCGGGACAGACAATCAGCCCCAGCATTTT. Protein sequence: CASSRSGTDNQPQHF.

This sequence joins TRBV4-1 and TRBJ1-4, with D hard to call. Trimming cost V 5 bases and J 7 bases, with 14 bases left between them. Germline V gives CDR1 MGHRA, CDR2 YSYEKL. This CDR3 has 14 amino acids. The CDR3: CASSSGGSGEKLFF. CDR3 DNA: TGCGCCAGCAGCTCGGGAGGGTCGGGTGAAAAACTGTTTTTT.

The rearrangement joins TRBV20-1 to TRBJ2-2, with unresolved D. This CDR3 contains 11 residues. V gave up 0 bases and J gave up 6 bases, with 2 bases separating them. Germline CDR1 reads DFQATT; CDR2 reads SNEGSKA (reference sequence). The CDR3 bases are TGCAGTGCTAGAGAATCCGGGGAGCTGTTTTTT. The encoded protein is CSARESGELFF.

This clone was seen a single time. V is TRBV2 and J is TRBJ2-3, with 7 bases fitting TRBD2. Trimming at V came to 9 bases and at J to 2 bases, leaving 2 bases not matched to a gene. CDR3 length equals 12 residues. From germline, CDR1 is SNHLY and CDR2 FYNNEI. CDR3 coding DNA: TGTGCCAGTGGGGGGGACACAGATACGCAGTATTTT. This sequence encodes CASGGDTDTQYF. Drawing the rest from reference TRBV2 and TRBJ2-3, the complete variable domain is EPEVTQTPSHQVTQMGQEVILRCVPISNHLYFYWYRQILGQKVEFLVSFYNNEISEKSEIFDDQFSVERPDGSNFTLKIRSTKLEDSAMYFCASGGDTDTQYFGPGTRLTVL.

Written as DNA, the CDR3 is TGTGCCAGCAGGGGGAACTCCTACGAGCAGTACTTC. Translation: CASRGNSYEQYF. V is TRBV7-3 and J is TRBJ2-7; D is undetermined. The CDR3 runs 12 residues. V lost 6 bases, J lost 0 bases, and 6 bases lay in between. From germline, CDR1 is SGHTA and CDR2 FQGTGA.

On this clone: This same CDR3 is encoded by further DNA sequences in the sample. The chain combines TRBV5-1 with TRBJ2-7, with 9 nucleotides matching TRBD1. The CDR3 is 13 residues long. With V trimmed by 5 bases and J by 2 bases, 2 bases remained unmatched. The germline V gene encodes CDR1 SGHRS and CDR2 YFSETQ. In nucleotides, the CDR3 is TGCGCCAGCAGTCGGGACAGGGCCTACGAGCAGTACTTC. Amino acids: CASSRDRAYEQYF.

This rearrangement joins TRBV2 to TRBJ2-3; perhaps TRBD2 as D (6 bases). Germline loops: CDR1 SNHLY, CDR2 FYNNEI. Trimming shortened V by 7 bases and J by 0 bases, and 14 bases separated the two germline ends. This CDR3 spans 15 amino acids. The CDR3 bases are TGTGCCAGCAAATCCGCGGGGAGGAGCACAGATACGCAGTATTTT. It specifies CASKSAGRSTDTQYF.

V and J are TRBV5-4 and TRBJ2-5; a possible D gene is TRBD1 (6 bases). Trimming cost V 2 bases and J 1 base, with 9 bases left between them. Germline V lookup: CDR1 SGHNT, CDR2 YYREEE (reference sequence). The CDR3 is 14 amino acids. CDR3 coding DNA: TGTGCCAGCAGCTTACAGGGATCCCAAGAGACCCAGTACTTC. Translated: CASSLQGSQETQYF.

The V call is TRBV29-1, the J call TRBJ1-1; tentatively, D is TRBD1 (5 bases). CDR1 and CDR2 from the germline V gene are SQVTM and ANQGSEA. CDR3 length: 13 residues. Trimming pared 4 bases from V and 2 bases from J, leaving 11 bases between. CDR3 DNA sequence: TGCAGCGTTGGGCGGCAGGGTAACACTGAAGCTTTCTTT. Amino acids: CSVGRQGNTEAFF.

V gene TRBV6-4 combines with J gene TRBJ1-3, with no clear D. V dropped 8 bases and J dropped 2 bases, with 13 bases sitting between them. The length of the CDR3 is 14 residues. Germline CDR1 MRHNA, CDR2 SNTAGT. DNA for the CDR3: TGTGCCAGCGGATACCTCGGGGCTGGAAACACCATATATTTT. As protein: CASGYLGAGNTIYF.

The chain uses TRBV6-5 and TRBJ1-1; a weak D match, TRBD1 (6 bases). Trimming removed 7 bases at V and 5 bases at J, with 14 bases between. The CDR3 has 13 amino acids. Germline V gene data show CDR1 as MNHEY and CDR2 as SVGAGI. CDR3 DNA sequence: TGTGCCAGCACCCTTCTAGGGGGGACTGAAGCTTTCTTT. This encodes CASTLLGGTEAFF.

The genes are TRBV18 and TRBJ1-6, with 7 bases identical to TRBD1. V trimming: 4 bases; J trimming: 4 bases; junction bases outside the gene matches: 7. The CDR3 length is 16 residues. Germline-derived CDR1 and CDR2 are KGHSH and LQKENI. The CDR3 DNA reads as TGTGCCAGCTCACTACCCGGGGGACAGTATAATTCACCCCTCCACTTT. Translated, it gives CASSLPGGQYNSPLHF.

J is TRBJ2-2 and V is TRBV15; possible D gene TRBD2, 5 bases. The ends were cut back, 5 bases at V and 1 base at J, with 11 bases in the middle. The CDR3 totals 15 residues. CDR1 is LNHNV, CDR2 YYDKDF, per germline (reference sequence). CDR3 in DNA: TGTGCCACCAGCCTACTCAGCGGGAACACCGGGGAGCTGTTTTTT. Its translation is CATSLLSGNTGELFF.

This sequence joins TRBV18 and TRBJ2-7; 14 bases fit TRBD2. Germline CDR1 and CDR2: KGHSH and LQKENI. The CDR3 spans 16 residues. The V segment lost 1 base and the J segment 1 base; nucleotides outside the gene matches: 0. The CDR3 DNA reads as TGTGCCAGCTCACCACGACTAGCGGGGGGGTCCTACGAGCAGTACTTC. It codes for CASSPRLAGGSYEQYF.

The chain is built from TRBV23-1 and TRBJ1-6; perhaps TRBD1 as D (6 bases). TRBV23-1 is treated as an ORF (open reading frame) with a function not yet certain. This CDR3 comprises 17 residues. The V gene lost 2 bases and the J gene lost 3 bases, with 14 bases spanning the gap. CDR3 bases: TGCGCCAGCAGTCAACTACCACAGGGAATCTATAATTCACCCCTCCACTTT. Its translation: CASSQLPQGIYNSPLHF.

A few counts support this clone. The rearrangement links TRBV10-1 to TRBJ1-4, with 10 positions matching TRBD1. V gave up 8 bases and J gave up 7 bases; unmatched junction bases: 7. Germline-derived CDR1 and CDR2 are WNHNN and SYGVQD (reference sequence). The CDR3 spans 14 residues. This chain's CDR3 is CASSTRDRGEKLFF. The CDR3 DNA reads as TGCGCCAGCTCTACCCGGGACAGGGGTGAAAAACTGTTTTTT.

CDR3 sequence (DNA): TGTGCCAGTAGCGCAGCCTTTGAGACCCAGTACTTC. This codes for CASSAAFETQYF. The chain links TRBV19 to TRBJ2-5; no firm D call. The CDR3 covers 12 residues. The V and J ends lost 6 bases and 5 bases respectively, with 10 bases between them. Per the germline V gene, CDR1 is LNHDA and CDR2 is SQIVND (reference sequence).

This clone was recorded once. This chain joins TRBV19 and TRBJ2-7; 8 positions agree with TRBD2. The V gene's germline CDR1 is LNHDA and CDR2 SQIVND (reference sequence). CDR3 size: 14 residues. The trim removed 3 bases at V and 5 bases at J, leaving 6 bases unmatched. CDR3 region: CASSIWGLVNEQYF. The CDR3 DNA reads TGTGCCAGTAGTATTTGGGGACTAGTGAACGAGCAGTACTTC.

This sequence joins TRBV5-1 and TRBJ1-6, with 8 bases aligning to TRBD1. Germline CDR1 SGHRS, CDR2 YFSETQ. V dropped 4 bases and J dropped 7; count of bases not matched to a gene: 7. The CDR3 has 15 amino acids. The DNA of the CDR3 is TGCGCCAGCAGCGGACCACAGGGGGGCAATTCACCCCTCCACTTT. This gives the protein CASSGPQGGNSPLHF.

J is TRBJ2-2 and V is TRBV5-8; D could derive from TRBD1 or TRBD2 (5 bases each). Germline assignment: CDR1 SGHTS and CDR2 YDEGEE. This CDR3 is 15 amino acids long. V lost 0 bases and J lost 4, with 10 bases in between. CDR3: CASSLVAGSTGELFF. The CDR3 DNA sequence: TGTGCCAGCAGCTTGGTGGCAGGGAGCACCGGGGAGCTGTTTTTT.

This chain joins TRBV15 and TRBJ2-7, with D perhaps matching TRBD1 or TRBD2 (5 bases each). Trimming took 5 bases from V and 3 from J, leaving 23 bases between them. The CDR3 is 17 residues long. CDR1 is LNHNV, CDR2 YYDKDF, per germline (reference sequence). The CDR3 reads CATSRSLGGTGLYEQYF. CDR3 nucleotide sequence: TGTGCCACCAGCCGTAGTCTTGGGGGAACGGGTCTCTACGAGCAGTACTTC.

V and J are TRBV7-9 and TRBJ1-5; D is possibly TRBD1 (5 bases). The CDR3 is 12 residues long. V lost 5 bases and J lost 9, with 11 bases in between. The V gene's germline CDR1 is SEHNR and CDR2 FQNEAQ (reference sequence). The chain's CDR3 is CASSPGQGPQHF. In nucleotides, the CDR3 is TGTGCCAGCAGCCCCGGGCAGGGGCCCCAGCATTTT.

The CDR3 region has the DNA TGTGCCAGCTCACCACGACCACAGGTTAACTATGGCTACACCTTC. It yields the protein CASSPRPQVNYGYTF. The rearrangement links TRBV18 to TRBJ1-2; tentative D call: TRBD1 (5 bases). The germline gives CDR1 KGHSH, CDR2 LQKENI. The CDR3 totals 15 residues. V was trimmed by 1 base and J by 1 base, leaving 10 bases between them.

V gene TRBV27 combines with J gene TRBJ2-3, with 8 nucleotides matching TRBD1. With 2 bases clipped from V and 6 bases from J, the junction kept 4 bases outside the gene matches. The CDR3 is 14 residues long. Germline CDR1 is MNHEY and CDR2 is SMNVEV (reference sequence). CDR3 sequence reads: CASSLVQGADTQYF. CDR3 nucleotides: TGTGCCAGCAGTTTAGTCCAGGGGGCCGATACGCAGTATTTT.